Listed below are T cell receptor beta chains from one sample, sequenced in a study of blood T cell repertoires in COVID-19. Measured with immunoSEQ multiplex PCR; TCRdb has only the in-frame clones, and not every one. The sample yields about 68,000 clones, about nine tenths seen once. Specimen: peripheral blood. The source of these receptors is a man between 25 and 39 years old with acute or convalescent COVID-19. Each CDR3 is given with its conserved first and last residue. The D gene is left open where the match is weak. The listing skips clone size in some rows; elsewhere it reads once, few, many or a size class.

len	v_gene	d_gene	abundance	j_gene	CDR3aa	CDR3nt
11	TRBV6-5	.	.	TRBJ1-1	CASDKNTEAFF	TGTGCCAGCGACAAGAACACTGAAGCTTTCTTT
14	TRBV6-1	.	.	TRBJ1-6	CASSDRQGGSPLHF	TGTGCCAGCAGTGACCGCCAGGGTGGTTCACCCCTCCACTTT
15	TRBV7-2	.	.	TRBJ2-3	CASSARAGPTDTQYF	TGTGCCAGCAGCGCTCGGGCGGGACCCACAGATACGCAGTATTTT
16	TRBV5-1	TRBD1	.	TRBJ1-5	CASSPGDRTGSQPQHF	TGCGCCAGCAGTCCGGGGGACAGGACGGGGAGTCAGCCCCAGCATTTT
12	TRBV6-2/TRBV6-3	.	.	TRBJ1-1	CASSYEGTEAFF	TGTGCCAGCAGTTATGAGGGCACTGAAGCTTTCTTT
17	TRBV14	TRBD1	.	TRBJ1-6	CASSHRQGSSYNSPLHF	TGTGCCAGCAGCCACCGACAGGGAAGCTCCTATAATTCACCCCTCCACTTT
16	TRBV3-1/TRBV3-2	TRBD1	.	TRBJ2-1	CASSQRRDRGYNEQFF	TGTGCCAGCAGCCAACGCCGGGACAGGGGGTACAATGAGCAGTTCTTC
17	TRBV3-1/TRBV3-2	TRBD2	.	TRBJ2-1	CASSQIGTGLVYNEQFF	TGTGCCAGCAGCCAAATCGGGACCGGACTAGTTTACAATGAGCAGTTCTTC
13	TRBV7-2	.	.	TRBJ2-7	CASSLGGPYEQYF	TGTGCCAGCAGCTTGGGGGGTCCCTACGAGCAGTACTTC
15	TRBV3-1/TRBV3-2	.	few	TRBJ1-5	CASSAGQGWHQPQHF	TGTGCCAGCAGCGCTGGACAAGGGTGGCATCAGCCCCAGCATTTT
16	TRBV28	TRBD1	.	TRBJ2-3	CASSALKGTGADTQYF	TGTGCCAGCAGTGCCCTAAAAGGGACAGGGGCAGATACGCAGTATTTT
15	TRBV5-1	TRBD1	.	TRBJ2-2	CASRDDRADTGELFF	TGCGCCAGCAGGGATGACAGGGCTGACACCGGGGAGCTGTTTTTT
14	TRBV19	.	.	TRBJ2-2	CASGSGWRPGELFF	TGTGCCAGTGGCAGCGGGTGGCGACCCGGGGAGCTGTTTTTT
16	TRBV5-1	TRBD1	.	TRBJ1-1	CASSTRVGTGGTEAFF	TGCGCCAGCAGCACCCGGGTGGGGACAGGAGGCACTGAAGCTTTCTTT
17	TRBV6-2/TRBV6-3	TRBD2	.	TRBJ2-1	CASSPIGSGSSYNEQFF	TGTGCCAGCAGCCCTATCGGGAGCGGGAGCTCCTACAATGAGCAGTTCTTC